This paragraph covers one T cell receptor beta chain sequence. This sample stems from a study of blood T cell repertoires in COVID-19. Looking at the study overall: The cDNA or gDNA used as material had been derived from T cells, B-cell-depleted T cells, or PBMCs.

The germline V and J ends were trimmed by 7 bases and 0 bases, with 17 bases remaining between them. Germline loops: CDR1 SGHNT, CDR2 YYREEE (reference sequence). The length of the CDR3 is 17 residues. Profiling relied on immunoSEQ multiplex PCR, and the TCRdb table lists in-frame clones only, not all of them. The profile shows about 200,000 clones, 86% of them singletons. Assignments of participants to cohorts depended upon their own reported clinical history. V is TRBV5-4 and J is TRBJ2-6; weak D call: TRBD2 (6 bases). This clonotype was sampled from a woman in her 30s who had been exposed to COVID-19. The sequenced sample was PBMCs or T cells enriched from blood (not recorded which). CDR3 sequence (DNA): TGTGCCAGCGGCCCCCCGGGGGTTCACTCTGGGGCCAACGTCCTGACTTTC. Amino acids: CASGPPGVHSGANVLTF.